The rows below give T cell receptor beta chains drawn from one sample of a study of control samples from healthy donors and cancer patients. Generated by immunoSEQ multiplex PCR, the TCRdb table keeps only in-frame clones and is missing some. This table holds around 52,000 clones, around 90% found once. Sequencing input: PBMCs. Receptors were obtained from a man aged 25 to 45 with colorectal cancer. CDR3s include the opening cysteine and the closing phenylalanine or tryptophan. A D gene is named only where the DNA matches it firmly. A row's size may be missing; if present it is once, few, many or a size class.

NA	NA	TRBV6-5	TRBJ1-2	TGTGCCAGCAGCGCCGGGGGCGGTGGCTACACCTTC	CASSAGGGGYTF
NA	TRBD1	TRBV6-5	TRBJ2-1	TGTGCCAGCAGTTACCAGGGGGCGTACAATGAGCAGTTCTTC	CASSYQGAYNEQFF
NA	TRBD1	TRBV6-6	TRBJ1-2	TGTGCCAGCAGACGACAGGGGAGTCAGCATGGCTACACCTTC	CASRRQGSQHGYTF
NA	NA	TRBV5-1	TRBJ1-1	TGCGCCAGCAGCAGGACGGGAAACACTGAAGCTTTCTTT	CASSRTGNTEAFF
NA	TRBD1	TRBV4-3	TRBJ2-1	TGCGCCAGCAGCCCGGACAGGGGAGTTTGGAATGAGCAGTTCTTC	CASSPDRGVWNEQFF
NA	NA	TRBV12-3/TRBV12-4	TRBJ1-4	TGTGCCAGCGGACCCCCCGGTGAAAAACTGTTTTTT	CASGPPGEKLFF
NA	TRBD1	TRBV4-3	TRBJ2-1	TGCGCCAGCAGCCAGGAAACCGGGACAGGGGTATACAATGAGCAGTTCTTC	CASSQETGTGVYNEQFF
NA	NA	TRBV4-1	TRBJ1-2	TGCGCCAGCAGCCAAGGGTCTGGCTACACCTTC	CASSQGSGYTF
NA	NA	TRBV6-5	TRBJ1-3	TGTGCCAGCAGCCCATATACACAGGGAAACACCATATATTTT	CASSPYTQGNTIYF
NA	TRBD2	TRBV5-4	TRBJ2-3	TGTGCCAGCAGCTTTGGTGCGGGGGGCGCAGATACGCAGTATTTT	CASSFGAGGADTQYF
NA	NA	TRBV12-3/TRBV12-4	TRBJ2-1	TGTGCCAGCAGTTTAGAAAACAATGAGCAGTTCTTC	CASSLENNEQFF
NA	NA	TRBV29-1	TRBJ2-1	TGCAGCGTTGTTTTAAGTCTCGTTCGGAGCGCAGGGATGTACAATGAGCAGTTCTTC	CSVVLSLVRSAGMYNEQFF
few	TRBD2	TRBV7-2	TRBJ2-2	TGTGCCAGCAGCCCAAGCGGGGCCGGGGAGCTGTTTTTT	CASSPSGAGELFF
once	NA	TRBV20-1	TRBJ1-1	TGCAGTGCGGGCAGGAACACTGAAGCTTTCTTT	CSAGRNTEAFF
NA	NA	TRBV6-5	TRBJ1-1	TGTGCCAGCAGTAGACCCAGGGAGAGGACTGAAGCTTTCTTT	CASSRPRERTEAFF
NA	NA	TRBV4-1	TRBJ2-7	TGCGCCAGCAGCCAAGAGGAGACAGGTACCGGGAGTTCCTACGAGCAGTACTTC	CASSQEETGTGSSYEQYF
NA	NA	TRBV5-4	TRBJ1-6	TGTGCCAGCAGCTCCAACACGCAACCCAATAATTCACCCCTCCACTTT	CASSSNTQPNNSPLHF
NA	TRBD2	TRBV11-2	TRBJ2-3	TGTGCCAGCAGTACTTATAAGGGGAGGGTCACAGATACGCAGTATTTT	CASSTYKGRVTDTQYF
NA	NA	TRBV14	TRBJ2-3	TGTGCCAGCAGGACTAGAAGCACAGATACGCAGTATTTT	CASRTRSTDTQYF
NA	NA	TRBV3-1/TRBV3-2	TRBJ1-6	TGTGCCAGCAGCCAAGGGGCGGGGGGAGGCTCACCCCTCCACTTT	CASSQGAGGGSPLHF
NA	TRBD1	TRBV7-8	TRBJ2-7	TGTGCCAGCAGCTTACAGGTACAGACAGGGATCCCCTACGAGCAGTACTTC	CASSLQVQTGIPYEQYF
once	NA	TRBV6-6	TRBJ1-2	TGTGCCAGCAGTGGGGAACGTGGTTCCAACTATGGCTACACCTTC	CASSGERGSNYGYTF
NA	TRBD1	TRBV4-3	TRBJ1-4	TGCGCCAGCAGCCAAGCCGGGACAGGGGATGAAAAACTGTTTTTT	CASSQAGTGDEKLFF
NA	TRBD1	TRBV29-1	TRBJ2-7	TGCAGCGTTGAAGACCGGGACAGGGGGCCTGGGGAGCAGTACTTC	CSVEDRDRGPGEQYF
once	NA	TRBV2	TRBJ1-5	TGTGCCAGCAGTGAGGGGGAGCAGTTTTTTCACCAGCCCCAGCATTTT	CASSEGEQFFHQPQHF
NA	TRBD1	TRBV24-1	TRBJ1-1	TGTGCCACCAGTGATACCCAGGGGACAGGGGCCACTGAAGCTTTCTTT	CATSDTQGTGATEAFF
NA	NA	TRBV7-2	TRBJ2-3	TGTGCCAGCAGCTTAGCGGGGGGCGCAGATACGCAGTATTTT	CASSLAGGADTQYF
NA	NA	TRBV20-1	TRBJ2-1	TGCAGTGCTAGTGCCCCCTGGGGGTCCCTGGGTATGGGTGAGCAGTTCTTC	CSASAPWGSLGMGEQFF
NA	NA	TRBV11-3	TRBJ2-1	TGTGCCAGCAGCATCGATGGGCTAAATGAGCAGTTCTTC	CASSIDGLNEQFF
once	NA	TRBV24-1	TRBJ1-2	TGTGCCACCAGTTTGGGGGAATCCTATGGCTACACCTTC	CATSLGESYGYTF
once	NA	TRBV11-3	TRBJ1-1	TGTGCCAGCAGCTCCGGACTGGGGCGAAGCACTGAAGCTTTCTTT	CASSSGLGRSTEAFF
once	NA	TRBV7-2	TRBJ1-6	TGTGCCAGCAGCTTAGTCAGTAGAGGTCAAGGTTCACCCCTCCACTTT	CASSLVSRGQGSPLHF
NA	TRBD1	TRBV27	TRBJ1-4	TGTGCCAGCAGTCGACAGGGGGCAGGGGATGAAAAACTGTTTTTT	CASSRQGAGDEKLFF
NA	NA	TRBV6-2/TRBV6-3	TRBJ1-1	TGTGCCAGCAGTGAGAGGGGCACTGAAGCTTTCTTT	CASSERGTEAFF
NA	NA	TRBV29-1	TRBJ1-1	TGCAGCGTTGATATGGCCTACACTGAAGCTTTCTTT	CSVDMAYTEAFF
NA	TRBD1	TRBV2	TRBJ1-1	TGTGCCAGCAGTGACAGGGGGCGGAACACTGAAGCTTTCTTT	CASSDRGRNTEAFF
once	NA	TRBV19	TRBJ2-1	TGTGCCAGTAGACAGTTTCATGAGCAGTTCTTC	CASRQFHEQFF
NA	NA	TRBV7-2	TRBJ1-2	TGTGCCAGCAGCCCCCTTAGCAGGGAACCTAACTATGGCTACACCTTC	CASSPLSREPNYGYTF
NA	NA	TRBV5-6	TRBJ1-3	TGTGCCAGCAGCTTGAGTACGGGGTACTCTGGAAACACCATATATTTT	CASSLSTGYSGNTIYF
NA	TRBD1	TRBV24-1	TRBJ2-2	TGTGCCACCAGTGATAAGTCGTTTAGGGGGCGTTTGACCGGGGAGCTGTTTTTT	CATSDKSFRGRLTGELFF
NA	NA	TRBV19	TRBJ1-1	TGTGCCAGCCGGGAAAGGGGGTTCGCTGAAGCTTTCTTT	CASRERGFAEAFF
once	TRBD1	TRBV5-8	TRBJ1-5	TGTGCCAGCAGCAGCCGGACAGGCGGCCAGCCCCAGCATTTT	CASSSRTGGQPQHF
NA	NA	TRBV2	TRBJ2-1	TGTGCCAGCAGTGAATGGGGGAGCTCCTACAATGAGCAGTTCTTC	CASSEWGSSYNEQFF
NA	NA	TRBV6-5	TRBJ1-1	TGTGCCAGCAGTTCAGGACAACTTGGCACTGAAGCTTTCTTT	CASSSGQLGTEAFF
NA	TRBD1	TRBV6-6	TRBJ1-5	TGTGCCAGCAGCATTACAGGGGGCAATCAGCCCCAGCATTTT	CASSITGGNQPQHF
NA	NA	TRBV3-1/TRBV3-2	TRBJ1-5	TGTGCCAGCAGCCAAGACCCGAGTGGTTTCAATCAGCCCCAGCATTTT	CASSQDPSGFNQPQHF
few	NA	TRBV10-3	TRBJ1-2	TGTGCCATCAGTGAAAGGACGGACCTTGAATCCTATGGCTACACCTTC	CAISERTDLESYGYTF